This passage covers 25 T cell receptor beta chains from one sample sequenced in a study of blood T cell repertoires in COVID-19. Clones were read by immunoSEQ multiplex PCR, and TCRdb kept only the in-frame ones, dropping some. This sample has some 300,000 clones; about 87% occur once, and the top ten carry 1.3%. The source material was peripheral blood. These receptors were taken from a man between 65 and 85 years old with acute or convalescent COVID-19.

CDR3 nucleotides: TGTGCCAGCAGCCCGGCAGGAGGCGGGAGGGCCCACTACGAGCAGTACTTC. This codes for CASSPAGGGRAHYEQYF. The chain links TRBV7-9 to TRBJ2-7; TRBD2 aligns across 9 bases. V was pared by 5 bases and J by 3 bases, with 14 bases of the junction left unmatched. CDR1 is SEHNR and CDR2 is FQNEAQ in the germline V gene (reference sequence). The CDR3 has 17 residues.

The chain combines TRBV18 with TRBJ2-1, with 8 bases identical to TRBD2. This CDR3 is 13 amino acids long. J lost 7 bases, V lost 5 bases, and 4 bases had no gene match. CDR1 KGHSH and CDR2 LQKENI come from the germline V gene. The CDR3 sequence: CASSEREPNEQFF. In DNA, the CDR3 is TGTGCCAGCTCAGAGCGGGAGCCTAATGAGCAGTTCTTC.

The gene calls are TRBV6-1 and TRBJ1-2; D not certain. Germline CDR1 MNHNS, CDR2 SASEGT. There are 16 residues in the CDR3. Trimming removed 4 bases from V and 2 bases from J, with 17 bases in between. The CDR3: CASSARMSPGNYGYTF. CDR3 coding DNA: TGTGCCAGCAGTGCCCGGATGAGTCCGGGGAACTATGGCTACACCTTC.

The CDR3: CASSAGQPRSNTEAFF. The CDR3 nucleotides read TGTGCCAGCAGCGCTGGACAGCCAAGATCGAACACTGAAGCTTTCTTT. This chain uses TRBV9 with TRBJ1-1; TRBD1 might be the D (6 bases). Trimming cost V 3 bases and J 1 base, with 16 bases left between them. CDR1 is SGDLS and CDR2 is YYNGEE in the germline V gene. The CDR3 has 16 amino acids.

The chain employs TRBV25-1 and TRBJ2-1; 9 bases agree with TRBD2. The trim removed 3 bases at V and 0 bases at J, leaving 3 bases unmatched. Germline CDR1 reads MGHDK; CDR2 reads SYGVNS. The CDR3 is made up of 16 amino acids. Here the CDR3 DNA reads TGTGCCAGCAGTGATCTAGCGGGAAGCTCCTACAATGAGCAGTTCTTC. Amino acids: CASSDLAGSSYNEQFF. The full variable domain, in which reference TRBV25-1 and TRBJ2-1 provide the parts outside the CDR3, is EADIYQTPRYLVIGTGKKITLECSQTMGHDKMYWYQQDPGMELHLIHYSYGVNSTEKGDLSSESTVSRIRTEHFPLTLESARPSHTSQYLCASSDLAGSSYNEQFFGPGTRLTVL.

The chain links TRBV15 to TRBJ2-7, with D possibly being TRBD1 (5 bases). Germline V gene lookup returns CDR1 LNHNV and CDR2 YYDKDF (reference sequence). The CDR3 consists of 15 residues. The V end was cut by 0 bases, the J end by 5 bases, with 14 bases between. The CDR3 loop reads CATSRDRAGINEQYF. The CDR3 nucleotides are TGTGCCACCAGCAGAGACCGGGCAGGGATAAACGAGCAGTACTTC.

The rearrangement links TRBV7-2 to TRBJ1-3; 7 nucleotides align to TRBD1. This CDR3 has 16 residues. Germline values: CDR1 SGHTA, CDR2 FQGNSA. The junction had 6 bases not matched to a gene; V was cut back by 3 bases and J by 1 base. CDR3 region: CASSFGQVLSGNTIYF. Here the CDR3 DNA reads TGTGCCAGCAGCTTCGGACAGGTCTTATCTGGAAACACCATATATTTT.

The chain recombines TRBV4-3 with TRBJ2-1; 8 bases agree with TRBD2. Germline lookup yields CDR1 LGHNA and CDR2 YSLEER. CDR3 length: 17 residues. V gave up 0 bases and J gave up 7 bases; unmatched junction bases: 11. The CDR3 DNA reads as TGCGCCAGCAGCCAAGAGTCTAGGACTAGCTCTGGGAATGAGCAGTTCTTC. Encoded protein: CASSQESRTSSGNEQFF.

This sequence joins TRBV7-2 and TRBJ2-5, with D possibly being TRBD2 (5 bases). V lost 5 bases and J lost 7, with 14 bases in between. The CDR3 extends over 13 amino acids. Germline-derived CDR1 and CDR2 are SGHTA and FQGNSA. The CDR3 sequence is CASSPRVAGTQYF. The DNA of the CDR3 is TGTGCCAGCAGCCCGAGGGTCGCAGGGACCCAGTACTTC.

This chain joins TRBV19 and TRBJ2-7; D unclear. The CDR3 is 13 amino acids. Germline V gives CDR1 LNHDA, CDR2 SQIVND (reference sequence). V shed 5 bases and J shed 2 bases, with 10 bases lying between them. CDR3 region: CASSLTYPYEQYF. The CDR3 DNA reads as TGTGCCAGTAGTTTGACATACCCCTACGAGCAGTACTTC.

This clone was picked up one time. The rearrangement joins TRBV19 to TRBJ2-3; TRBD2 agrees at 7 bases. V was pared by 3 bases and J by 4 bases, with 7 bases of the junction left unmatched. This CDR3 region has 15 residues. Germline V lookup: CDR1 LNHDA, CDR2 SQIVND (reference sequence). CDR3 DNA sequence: TGTGCCAGTAGTATGGGCGGGGGAAACGCAGATACGCAGTATTTT. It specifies CASSMGGGNADTQYF.

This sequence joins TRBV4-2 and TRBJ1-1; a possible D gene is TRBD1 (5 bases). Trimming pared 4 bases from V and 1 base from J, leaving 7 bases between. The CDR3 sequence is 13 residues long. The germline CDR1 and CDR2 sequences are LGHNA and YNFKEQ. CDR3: CASSPTGNTEAFF. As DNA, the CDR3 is TGTGCCAGCAGCCCTACAGGGAACACTGAAGCTTTCTTT.

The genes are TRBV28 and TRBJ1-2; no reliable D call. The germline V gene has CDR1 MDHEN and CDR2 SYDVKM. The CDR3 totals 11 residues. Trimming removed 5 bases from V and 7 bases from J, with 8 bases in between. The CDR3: CASSIRGGYTF. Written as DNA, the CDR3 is TGTGCCAGCAGTATCCGCGGTGGCTACACCTTC.

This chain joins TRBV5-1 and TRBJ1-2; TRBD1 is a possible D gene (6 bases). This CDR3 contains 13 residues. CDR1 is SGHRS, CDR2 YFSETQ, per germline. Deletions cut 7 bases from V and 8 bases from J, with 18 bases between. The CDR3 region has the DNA TGCGCCAGCGGGAGAGGGGGAACGAGCGGCTACACCTTC. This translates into CASGRGGTSGYTF.

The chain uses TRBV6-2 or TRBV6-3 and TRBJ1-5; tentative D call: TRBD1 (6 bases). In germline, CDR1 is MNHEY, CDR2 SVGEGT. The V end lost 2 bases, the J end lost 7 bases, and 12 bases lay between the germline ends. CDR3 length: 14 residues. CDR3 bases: TGTGCCAGCAGTTACCTCACAGGGAAGCAGCCCCAGCATTTT. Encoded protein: CASSYLTGKQPQHF.

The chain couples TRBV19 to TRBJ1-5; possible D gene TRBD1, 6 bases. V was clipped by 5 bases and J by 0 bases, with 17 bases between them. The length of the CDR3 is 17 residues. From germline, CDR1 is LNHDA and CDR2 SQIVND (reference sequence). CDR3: CASSARVDSASNQPQHF. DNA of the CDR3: TGTGCCAGTAGTGCAAGGGTGGACAGTGCTAGCAATCAGCCCCAGCATTTT. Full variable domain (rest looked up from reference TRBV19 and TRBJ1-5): DGGITQSPKYLFRKEGQNVTLSCEQNLNHDAMYWYRQDPGQGLRLIYYSQIVNDFQKGDIAEGYSVSREKKESFPLTVTSAQKNPTAFYLCASSARVDSASNQPQHFGDGTRLSIL.

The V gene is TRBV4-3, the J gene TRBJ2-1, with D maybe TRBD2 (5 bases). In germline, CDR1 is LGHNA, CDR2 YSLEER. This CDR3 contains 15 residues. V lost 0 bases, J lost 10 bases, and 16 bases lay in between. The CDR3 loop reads CASSQDWTSEREQFF. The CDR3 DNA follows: TGCGCCAGCAGCCAAGATTGGACCTCGGAGCGGGAGCAGTTCTTC.

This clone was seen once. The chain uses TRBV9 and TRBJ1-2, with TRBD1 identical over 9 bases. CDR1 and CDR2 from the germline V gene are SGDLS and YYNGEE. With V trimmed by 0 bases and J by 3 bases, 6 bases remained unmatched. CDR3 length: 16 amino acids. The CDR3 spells CASSVDAGQGDYGYTF. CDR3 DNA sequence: TGTGCCAGCAGCGTAGACGCGGGACAGGGTGACTATGGCTACACCTTC.

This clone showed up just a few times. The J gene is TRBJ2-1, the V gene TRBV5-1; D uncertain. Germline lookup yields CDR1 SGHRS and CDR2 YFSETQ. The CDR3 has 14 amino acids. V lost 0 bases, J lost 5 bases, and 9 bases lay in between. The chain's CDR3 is CASSLASEDNEQFF. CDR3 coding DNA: TGCGCCAGCAGCTTGGCCAGCGAAGACAATGAGCAGTTCTTC.

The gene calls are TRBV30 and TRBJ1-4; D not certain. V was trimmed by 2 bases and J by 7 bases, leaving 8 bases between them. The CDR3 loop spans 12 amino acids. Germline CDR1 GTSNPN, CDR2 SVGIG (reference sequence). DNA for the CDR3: TGTGCCTGGAGTAGCAAGATTGAAAAACTGTTTTTT. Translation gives CAWSSKIEKLFF.

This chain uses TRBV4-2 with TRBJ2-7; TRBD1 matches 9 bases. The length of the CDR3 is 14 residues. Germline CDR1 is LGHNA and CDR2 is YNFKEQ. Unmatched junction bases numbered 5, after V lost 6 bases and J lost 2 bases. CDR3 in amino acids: CASRLDRGTYEQYF. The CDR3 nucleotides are TGTGCCAGCAGACTCGACAGGGGGACCTACGAGCAGTACTTC.

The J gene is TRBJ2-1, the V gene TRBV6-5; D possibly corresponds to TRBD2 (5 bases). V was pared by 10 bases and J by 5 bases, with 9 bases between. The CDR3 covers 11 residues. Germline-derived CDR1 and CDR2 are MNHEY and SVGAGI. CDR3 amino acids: CATTGDNEQFF. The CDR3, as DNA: TGTGCCACGACCGGGGACAATGAGCAGTTCTTC.

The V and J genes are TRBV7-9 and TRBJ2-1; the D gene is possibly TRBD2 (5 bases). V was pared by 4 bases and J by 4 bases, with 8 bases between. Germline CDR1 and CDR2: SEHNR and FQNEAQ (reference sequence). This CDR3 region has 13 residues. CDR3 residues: CASSSEVYNEQFF. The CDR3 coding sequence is TGTGCCAGCAGCTCGGAGGTATACAATGAGCAGTTCTTC.

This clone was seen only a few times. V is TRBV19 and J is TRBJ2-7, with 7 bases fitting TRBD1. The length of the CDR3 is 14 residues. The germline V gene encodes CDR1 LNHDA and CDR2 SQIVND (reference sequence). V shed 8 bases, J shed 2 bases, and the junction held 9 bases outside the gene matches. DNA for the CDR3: TGTGCCAGTCGAGATCGACAGGGCACCTACGAGCAGTACTTC. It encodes CASRDRQGTYEQYF.

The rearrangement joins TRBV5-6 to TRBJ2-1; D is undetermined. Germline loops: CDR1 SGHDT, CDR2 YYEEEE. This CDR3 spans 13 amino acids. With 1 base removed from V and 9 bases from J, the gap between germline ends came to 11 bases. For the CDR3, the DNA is TGTGCCAGCAGCTTGCGGCAGGATGGTGAGCAGTTCTTC. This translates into CASSLRQDGEQFF.